Listed below are T cell receptor beta chains from one sample, sequenced in a study of blood T cell repertoires in COVID-19. The protocol was immunoSEQ multiplex PCR, while the TCRdb copy is restricted to in-frame clones and leaves out a portion. The sample lists roughly 160,000 clones; approximately 88% were seen once. Sequencing was done on a sample of PBMCs or T cells enriched from blood (not recorded which). Source of these receptors: a woman aged 55 to 70 who had recovered from COVID-19. Each CDR3 is given with its conserved first and last residue. The D gene is left open where the match is weak. Clone sizes are given selectively: once, few, many, or a class where the clone is expanded.

TRBV11-2	NA	TRBJ2-2	NA	CDSSLRGASGTGELFF	TGTGACAGCAGCCTCCGGGGGGCATCGGGAACCGGGGAGCTGTTTTTT
TRBV15	NA	TRBJ2-1	NA	CATSSHRDPRDGQFF	TGTGCCACCAGCAGCCACAGGGACCCTAGGGATGGGCAGTTCTTC
TRBV2	NA	TRBJ2-7	TRBD1	CASRGDSASPYEQYF	TGTGCCAGCAGAGGGGACAGCGCATCCCCTTACGAGCAGTACTTC
TRBV5-1	once	TRBJ2-1	NA	CASSLGFGSLYNEQFF	TGCGCCAGCAGCTTGGGGTTCGGGAGTTTGTACAATGAGCAGTTCTTC
TRBV6-2/TRBV6-3	NA	TRBJ2-4	NA	CASSSVAKNIQYF	TGTGCCAGCAGTTCCGTGGCCAAAAACATTCAGTACTTC
TRBV29-1	NA	TRBJ2-7	NA	CSVAGGEGEGAYEQYF	TGCAGCGTTGCTGGGGGAGAGGGGGAAGGGGCCTACGAGCAGTACTTC
TRBV9	NA	TRBJ2-1	TRBD2	CASSVTSGRGGEQFF	TGTGCCAGCAGCGTGACTAGCGGCCGGGGGGGTGAGCAGTTCTTC
TRBV11-3	NA	TRBJ2-3	NA	CASSLGEADTQYF	TGTGCCAGCAGCTTGGGGGAGGCAGATACGCAGTATTTT
TRBV28	NA	TRBJ1-6	TRBD1	CATRQGDRNSPLHF	TGTGCCACCAGACAGGGGGACCGTAATTCACCCCTCCACTTT
TRBV30	NA	TRBJ2-2	TRBD1	CAWDRGVTGELFF	TGTGCCTGGGACAGGGGCGTAACCGGGGAGCTGTTTTTT
TRBV6-2/TRBV6-3	many	TRBJ1-2	NA	CASSYGSRGGYTF	TGTGCCAGCAGTTACGGATCAAGGGGTGGCTACACCTTC
TRBV27	once	TRBJ2-2	NA	CASSPMGGGGTGELFF	TGTGCCAGCAGCCCCATGGGGGGGGGCGGCACCGGGGAGCTGTTTTTT
TRBV2	once	TRBJ1-3	NA	CASGPTGNSGNTIYF	TGTGCCAGCGGTCCGACCGGGAACTCTGGAAACACCATATATTTT
TRBV27	NA	TRBJ1-5	TRBD1	CASSYNRGRNQPQHF	TGTGCCAGCAGTTATAACAGGGGGCGGAATCAGCCCCAGCATTTT
TRBV4-2	NA	TRBJ2-7	TRBD2	CASSHTGLASYEQYF	TGTGCCAGCAGCCACACCGGACTAGCATCCTACGAGCAGTACTTC